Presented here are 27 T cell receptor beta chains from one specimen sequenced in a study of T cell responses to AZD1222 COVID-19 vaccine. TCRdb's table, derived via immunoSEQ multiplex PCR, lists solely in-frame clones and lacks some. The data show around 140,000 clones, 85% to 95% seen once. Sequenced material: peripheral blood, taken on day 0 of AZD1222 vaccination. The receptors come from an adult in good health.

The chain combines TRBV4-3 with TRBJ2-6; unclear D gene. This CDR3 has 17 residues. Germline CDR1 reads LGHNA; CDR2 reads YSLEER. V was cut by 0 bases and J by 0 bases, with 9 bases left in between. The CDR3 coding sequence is TGCGCCAGCAGCCAAGATCTCACGGCCTCTGGGGCCAACGTCCTGACTTTC. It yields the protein CASSQDLTASGANVLTF.

This CDR3 reads CASLHRETATNTEAFF. The CDR3 DNA sequence: TGTGCCAGCTTACACCGGGAAACAGCTACAAACACTGAAGCTTTCTTT. This chain uses TRBV19 with TRBJ1-1; D gene uncertain. The CDR3 consists of 16 residues. Germline V gene sequence: CDR1 LNHDA, CDR2 SQIVND (reference sequence). Trimming left V 9 bases short and J 2 bases short, with 22 bases between.

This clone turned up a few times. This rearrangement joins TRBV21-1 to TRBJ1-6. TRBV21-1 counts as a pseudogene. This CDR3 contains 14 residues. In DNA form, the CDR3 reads TGTGCCAGCAGCAAAAACGGAAGGAATTCACCCCTCCACTTT. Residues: CASSKNGRNSPLHF.

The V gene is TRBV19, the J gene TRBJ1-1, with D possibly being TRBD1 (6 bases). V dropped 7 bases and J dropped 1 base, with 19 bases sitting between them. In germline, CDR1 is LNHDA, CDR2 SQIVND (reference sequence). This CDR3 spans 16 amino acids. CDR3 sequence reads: CASKPSSGEWNTEAFF. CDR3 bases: TGTGCCAGTAAACCGTCGTCAGGGGAGTGGAACACTGAAGCTTTCTTT.

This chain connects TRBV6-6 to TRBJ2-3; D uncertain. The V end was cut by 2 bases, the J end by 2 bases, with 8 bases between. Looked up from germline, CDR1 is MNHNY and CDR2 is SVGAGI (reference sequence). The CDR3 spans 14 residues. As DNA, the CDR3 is TGTGCCAGCAGTTACGGGTTTTCCACAGATACGCAGTATTTT. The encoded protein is CASSYGFSTDTQYF.

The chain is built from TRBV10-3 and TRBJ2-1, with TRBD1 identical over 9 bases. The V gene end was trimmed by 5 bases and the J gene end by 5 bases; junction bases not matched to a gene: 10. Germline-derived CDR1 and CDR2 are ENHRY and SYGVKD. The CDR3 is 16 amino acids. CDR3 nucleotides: TGTGCCATCAGTCCCGAGGGGACAGGGAAAGACAATGAGCAGTTCTTC. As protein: CAISPEGTGKDNEQFF.

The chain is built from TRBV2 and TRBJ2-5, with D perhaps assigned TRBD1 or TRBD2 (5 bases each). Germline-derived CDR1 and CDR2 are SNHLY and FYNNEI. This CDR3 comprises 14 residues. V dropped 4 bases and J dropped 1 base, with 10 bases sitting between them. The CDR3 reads CASSGIGTQETQYF. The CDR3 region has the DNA TGTGCCAGCAGTGGGATTGGGACCCAAGAGACCCAGTACTTC.

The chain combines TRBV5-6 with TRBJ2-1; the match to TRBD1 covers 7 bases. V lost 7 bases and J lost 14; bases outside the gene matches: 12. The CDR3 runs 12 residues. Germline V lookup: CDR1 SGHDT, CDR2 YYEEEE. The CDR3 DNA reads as TGTGCCAGCCACTTAGGGGGCGCGTCCGAGTTCTTC. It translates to CASHLGGASEFF.

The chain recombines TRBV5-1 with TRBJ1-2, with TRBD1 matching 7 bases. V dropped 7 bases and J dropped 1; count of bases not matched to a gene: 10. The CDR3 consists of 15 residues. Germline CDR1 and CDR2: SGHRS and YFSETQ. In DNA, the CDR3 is TGCGCCAGCGGTCGGGGACAGAGTCTTAACTATGGCTACACCTTC. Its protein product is CASGRGQSLNYGYTF.

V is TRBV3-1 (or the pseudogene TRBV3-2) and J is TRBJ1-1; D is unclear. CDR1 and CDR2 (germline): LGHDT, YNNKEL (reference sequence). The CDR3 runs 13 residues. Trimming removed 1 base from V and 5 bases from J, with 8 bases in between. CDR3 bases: TGTGCCAGCAGCCAAGGGCCGGGGACTGAAGCTTTCTTT. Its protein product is CASSQGPGTEAFF.

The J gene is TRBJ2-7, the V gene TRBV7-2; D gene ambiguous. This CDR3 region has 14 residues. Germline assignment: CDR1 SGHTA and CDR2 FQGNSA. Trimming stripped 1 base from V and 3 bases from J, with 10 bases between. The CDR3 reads CASSLVPRLYEQYF. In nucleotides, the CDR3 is TGTGCCAGCAGCTTAGTTCCCCGTCTCTACGAGCAGTACTTC.

The CDR3 loop is CASSQGTSGRAVYEQYF. In nucleotides, the CDR3 is TGTGCCAGTAGCCAAGGGACTAGCGGGAGGGCCGTATACGAGCAGTACTTC. The chain carries TRBV19 and TRBJ2-7; the match to TRBD2 covers 16 bases. The junction had 9 bases not matched to a gene; V was cut back by 6 bases and J by 4 bases. The CDR3 is 17 amino acids. From germline, CDR1 is LNHDA and CDR2 SQIVND (reference sequence).

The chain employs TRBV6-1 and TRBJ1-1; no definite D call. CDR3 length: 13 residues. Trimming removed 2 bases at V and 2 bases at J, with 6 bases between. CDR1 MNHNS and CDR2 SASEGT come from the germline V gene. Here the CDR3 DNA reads TGTGCCAGCAGTGAACCTTTTAACACTGAAGCTTTCTTT. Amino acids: CASSEPFNTEAFF.

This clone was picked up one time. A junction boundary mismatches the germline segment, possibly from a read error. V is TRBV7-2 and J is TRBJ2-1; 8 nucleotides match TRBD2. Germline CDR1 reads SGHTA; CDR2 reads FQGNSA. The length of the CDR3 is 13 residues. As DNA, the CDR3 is TGTGCCAGCAGATTAGCGGGGAACAATGAGCAGTTCTTC. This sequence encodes CASRLAGNNEQFF.

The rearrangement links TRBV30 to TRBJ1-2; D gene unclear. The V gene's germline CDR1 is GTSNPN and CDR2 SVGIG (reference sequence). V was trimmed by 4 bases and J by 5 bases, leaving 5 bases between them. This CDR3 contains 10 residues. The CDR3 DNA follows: TGTGCCTGGAAGACTTATGGCTACACCTTC. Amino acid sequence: CAWKTYGYTF.

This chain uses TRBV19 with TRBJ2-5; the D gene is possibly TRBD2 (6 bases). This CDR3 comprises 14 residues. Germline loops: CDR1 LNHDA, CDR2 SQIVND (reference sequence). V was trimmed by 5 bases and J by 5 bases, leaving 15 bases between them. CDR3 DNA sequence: TGTGCCAGTAGTCATATAGGGGCGGGGGAGACCCAGTACTTC. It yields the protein CASSHIGAGETQYF. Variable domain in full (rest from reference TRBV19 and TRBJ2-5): DGGITQSPKYLFRKEGQNVTLSCEQNLNHDAMYWYRQDPGQGLRLIYYSQIVNDFQKGDIAEGYSVSREKKESFPLTVTSAQKNPTAFYLCASSHIGAGETQYFGPGTRLLVL.

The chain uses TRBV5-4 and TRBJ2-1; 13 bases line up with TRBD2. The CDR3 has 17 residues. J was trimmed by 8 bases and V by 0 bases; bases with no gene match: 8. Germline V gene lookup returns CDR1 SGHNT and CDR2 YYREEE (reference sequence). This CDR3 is CASSLGGLAGERDEQFF. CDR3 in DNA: TGTGCCAGCAGCTTGGGAGGACTAGCGGGAGAACGAGATGAGCAGTTCTTC.

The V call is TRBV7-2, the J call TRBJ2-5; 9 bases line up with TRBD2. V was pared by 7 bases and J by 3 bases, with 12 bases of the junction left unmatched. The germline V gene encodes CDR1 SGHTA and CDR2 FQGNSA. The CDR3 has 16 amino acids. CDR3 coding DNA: TGTGCCAGCACCGCTGTCCCGAGCGGGAGGAAAGAGACCCAGTACTTC. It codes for CASTAVPSGRKETQYF. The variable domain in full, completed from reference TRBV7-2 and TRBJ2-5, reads GAGVSQSPSNKVTEKGKDVELRCDPISGHTALYWYRQSLGQGLEFLIYFQGNSAPDKSGLPSDRFSAERTGGSVSTLTIQRTQQEDSAVYLCASTAVPSGRKETQYFGPGTRLLVL.

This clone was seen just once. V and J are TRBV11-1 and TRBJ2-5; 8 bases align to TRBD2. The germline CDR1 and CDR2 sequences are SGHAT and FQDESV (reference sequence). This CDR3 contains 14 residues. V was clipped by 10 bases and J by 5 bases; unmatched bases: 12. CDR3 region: CATTGLAGGETQYF. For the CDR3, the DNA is TGTGCCACCACCGGACTAGCCGGAGGGGAGACCCAGTACTTC.

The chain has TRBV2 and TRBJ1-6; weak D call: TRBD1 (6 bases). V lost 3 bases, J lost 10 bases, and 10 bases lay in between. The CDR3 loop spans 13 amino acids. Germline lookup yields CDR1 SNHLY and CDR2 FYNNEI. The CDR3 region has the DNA TGTGCCAGCAGTGACAGGGGAGGATCACCCCTCCACTTT. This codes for CASSDRGGSPLHF.

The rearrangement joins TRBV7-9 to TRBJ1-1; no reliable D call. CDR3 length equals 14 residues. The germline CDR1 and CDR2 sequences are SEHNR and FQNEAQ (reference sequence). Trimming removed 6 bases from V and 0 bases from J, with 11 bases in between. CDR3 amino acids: CASSRDGLNTEAFF. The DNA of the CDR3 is TGTGCCAGCAGTCGAGACGGACTGAACACTGAAGCTTTCTTT.

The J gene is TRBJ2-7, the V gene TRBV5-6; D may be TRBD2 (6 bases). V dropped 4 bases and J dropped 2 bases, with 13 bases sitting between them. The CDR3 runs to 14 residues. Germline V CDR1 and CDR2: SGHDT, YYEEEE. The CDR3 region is CASSLLAEPYEQYF. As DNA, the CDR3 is TGTGCCAGCAGCCTATTAGCGGAACCCTACGAGCAGTACTTC.

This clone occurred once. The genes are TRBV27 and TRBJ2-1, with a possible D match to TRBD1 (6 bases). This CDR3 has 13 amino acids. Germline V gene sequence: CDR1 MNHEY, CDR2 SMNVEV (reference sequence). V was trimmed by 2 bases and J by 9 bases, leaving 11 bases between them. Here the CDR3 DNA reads TGTGCCAGCAGTTTACACAGGGCCAGTGAGCAGTTCTTC. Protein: CASSLHRASEQFF.

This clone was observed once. The CDR3 DNA reads as TGTGCCAGCAGCTCGACAGCGAACACTGAAGCTTTCTTT. Translation: CASSSTANTEAFF. This sequence joins TRBV12-3 or TRBV12-4 and TRBJ1-1; D may be TRBD1 (5 bases). This CDR3 contains 13 residues. V was pared by 6 bases and J by 1 base, with 9 bases between.

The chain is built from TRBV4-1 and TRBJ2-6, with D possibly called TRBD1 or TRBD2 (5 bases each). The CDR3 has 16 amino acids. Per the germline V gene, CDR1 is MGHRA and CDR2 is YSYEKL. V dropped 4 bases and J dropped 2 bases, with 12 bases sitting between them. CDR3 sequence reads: CASSPRLGAGANVLTF. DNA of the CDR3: TGCGCCAGCAGCCCACGATTGGGGGCTGGGGCCAACGTCCTGACTTTC.

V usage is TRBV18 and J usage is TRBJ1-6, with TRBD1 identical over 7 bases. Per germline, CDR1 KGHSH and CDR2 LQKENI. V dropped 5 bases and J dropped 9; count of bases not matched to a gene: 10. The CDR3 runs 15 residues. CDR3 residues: CASSSRTGSSSPLHF. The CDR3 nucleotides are TGTGCCAGCTCATCCAGGACAGGTTCGAGTTCACCCCTCCACTTT.

The CDR3 DNA follows: TGTGCCACCGGAACCGGGGGTAGCAATCAGCCCCAGCATTTT. Protein sequence: CATGTGGSNQPQHF. The chain combines TRBV25-1 with TRBJ1-5, with D perhaps TRBD1 (5 bases). V lost 10 bases and J 0 bases, leaving 13 bases between the germline ends. Germline V lookup: CDR1 MGHDK, CDR2 SYGVNS. This CDR3 has 14 residues.